Listed below are T cell receptor beta chains from one sample, sequenced in a study of beta chain features in type 1 diabetes. The assay was immunoSEQ multiplex PCR, and TCRdb's table has in-frame clones only and misses some. The sample carries some 360,000 clones, 20% recorded once. Sequencing was done on a sample of naive CD4+ T cells from blood. The source of these receptors is a woman aged 18-29 years in good health. The CDR3 runs from the conserved cysteine through the conserved F or W. A D gene is named only where the DNA matches it firmly. Rows give clone size only sometimes, using once, few, many, or a class for an expanded clone.

v_gene	abundance	d_gene	j_gene	CDR3aa	CDR3nt
TRBV9	NA	TRBD1	TRBJ2-3	CASSVSPDRGQNRGDTQYF	TGTGCCAGCAGCGTATCCCCGGACAGGGGGCAAAATCGGGGAGATACGCAGTATTTT
TRBV19	NA	NA	TRBJ1-5	CASSRRPEAYQPQHF	TGTGCCAGTAGTAGGCGCCCGGAGGCGTATCAGCCCCAGCATTTT
TRBV5-4	NA	TRBD2	TRBJ2-5	CASSLGAGETQYF	TGTGCCAGCAGCTTAGGAGCGGGGGAGACCCAGTACTTC
TRBV30	NA	NA	TRBJ2-1	CAWSVKGSYNEQFF	TGTGCCTGGAGTGTAAAGGGGTCCTACAATGAGCAGTTCTTC
TRBV29-1	few	NA	TRBJ1-2	CSVEVRQPADYGYTF	TGCAGCGTTGAAGTTCGCCAGCCGGCGGACTATGGCTACACCTTC
TRBV30	NA	NA	TRBJ1-1	CAEARADTEAFF	TGTGCCGAGGCGAGGGCCGACACTGAAGCTTTCTTT
TRBV11-2	few	NA	TRBJ1-5	CASSLDRGVQPQHF	TGTGCCAGCAGCTTAGATCGCGGGGTCCAGCCCCAGCATTTT
TRBV7-2	few	TRBD2	TRBJ2-3	CASSFSGGTDTQYF	TGTGCCAGCAGCTTCAGCGGGGGGACAGATACGCAGTATTTT
TRBV7-2	NA	NA	TRBJ1-2	CASRPSGYYGYTF	TGTGCCAGCAGACCGTCGGGGTACTATGGCTACACCTTC
TRBV7-2	few	TRBD1	TRBJ1-1	CASSGQAAGPEAFF	TGTGCCAGCAGCGGACAGGCTGCCGGGCCTGAAGCTTTCTTT
TRBV11-3	few	TRBD2	TRBJ2-1	CASSLGGTSGKRQFF	TGTGCCAGCAGCTTAGGCGGGACTAGCGGCAAGAGGCAGTTCTTC